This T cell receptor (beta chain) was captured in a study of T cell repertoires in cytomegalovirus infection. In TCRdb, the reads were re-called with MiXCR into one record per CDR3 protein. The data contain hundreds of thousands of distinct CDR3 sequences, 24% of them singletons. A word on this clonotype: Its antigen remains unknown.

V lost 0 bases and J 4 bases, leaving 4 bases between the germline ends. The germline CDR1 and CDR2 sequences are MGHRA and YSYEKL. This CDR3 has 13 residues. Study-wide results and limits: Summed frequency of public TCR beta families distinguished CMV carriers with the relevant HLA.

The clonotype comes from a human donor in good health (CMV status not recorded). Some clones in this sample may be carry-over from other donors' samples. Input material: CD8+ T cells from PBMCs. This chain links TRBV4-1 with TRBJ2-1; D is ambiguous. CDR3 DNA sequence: TGCGCCAGCAGCCAAGACAAATACAATGAGCAGTTCTTC. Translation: CASSQDKYNEQFF.